This T cell receptor beta chain was sequenced for a study of PD-L1 blockade in urothelial cancer. Germline V gives CDR1 MNHEY, CDR2 SVGAGI. V shed 6 bases and J 2 bases; nucleotides not matched to a gene: 6. The CDR3 length is 14 residues. Time point specified: pretreatment peripheral blood. Generated by immunoSEQ multiplex PCR, the TCRdb table keeps only in-frame clones and is missing some. The table includes 40,000 to 60,000 clones, about 88% detected once. This clone was found a few times. This TCR was sampled from a man aged 70 or older with urothelial cancer. The material sequenced was PBMCs, taken around atezolizumab (anti-PD-L1) treatment. The genes are TRBV6-5 and TRBJ1-2; 7 positions match TRBD1. The DNA of the CDR3 is TGTGCCAGCAGCCCCGGACAGGTGAACTATGGCTACACCTTC. It is translated as CASSPGQVNYGYTF.